Shown below are 4 T cell receptor beta chains from a single sample sequenced in a study of shared clonotypes between healthy human individuals. Here immunoSEQ multiplex PCR was the method, and the copy in TCRdb shows in-frame clones only, minus some. This sample yields around 1,000,000 clones, of which approximately 80% are seen a single time; 0.85% to 1% belongs to the top ten. Sequences were obtained from memory CD4+ T cells from PBMCs. The subset denotes: CD45RA-negative fraction. The receptor source for this set is a man aged 18 to 29 in good health. Some clones in this sample may be carry-over from other donors' samples.

A few counts support this clone. The chain uses TRBV7-3 and TRBJ2-5, with 16 positions matching TRBD2. The V gene end was trimmed by 4 bases and the J gene end by 1 base; junction bases not matched to a gene: 15. This CDR3 region has 21 residues. The germline CDR1 and CDR2 sequences are SGHTA and FQGTGA. The CDR3 coding sequence is TGTGCCAGCAGCTCACCTCCGGGACTAGCGGGAGGGAGGGGGTTCCAAGAGACCCAGTACTTC. Translation gives CASSSPPGLAGGRGFQETQYF.

In regard to this clone: Distinct nucleotide sequences in the sample also encode this CDR3. The rearrangement links TRBV18 to TRBJ2-3, with 7 bases identical to TRBD2. V lost 1 base to trimming and J lost 1 base; unmatched junction nucleotides: 2. Germline V CDR1 and CDR2: KGHSH, LQKENI. This CDR3 spans 15 amino acids. The CDR3: CASSPQRDGTDTQYF. CDR3 nucleotides: TGTGCCAGCTCACCACAGCGGGATGGCACAGATACGCAGTATTTT.

V usage is TRBV6-1 and J usage is TRBJ1-4; D is ambiguous. Germline CDR1 reads MNHNS; CDR2 reads SASEGT. Trimming pared 4 bases from V and 0 bases from J, leaving 12 bases between. This CDR3 is built from 16 residues. CDR3 sequence (DNA): TGTGCCAGCAGTGGAGCGTTTATTGCAACTAATGAAAAACTGTTTTTT. It yields the protein CASSGAFIATNEKLFF.

This clone was counted a few times. The genes are TRBV2 and TRBJ2-2; D call uncertain. The length of the CDR3 is 13 residues. V was cut by 6 bases and J by 4 bases, with 9 bases left in between. Germline values: CDR1 SNHLY, CDR2 FYNNEI. The CDR3 protein is CASRLNPTGELFF. The CDR3 bases are TGTGCCAGCAGGCTAAACCCCACCGGGGAGCTGTTTTTT.